Following are 9 T cell receptor beta chains from one sample sequenced in a study of blood T cells in healthy people across ages. With a J-beta primer mix and a sample-barcoded 5' primer, a second PCR ran roughly 6 to 11 cycles. TCRdb re-derived calls from the 5' RACE reads in MiXCR, one entry per CDR3 protein. The sample contains around 1,100,000 distinct CDR3 sequences, under 40% of which appear only once. The sequenced material came from blood. The receptors were gathered from a man aged 18-30 years in good health.

The chain uses TRBV4-3 and TRBJ1-1; no clear D. Trimming took 3 bases from V and 6 from J, leaving 11 bases between them. Germline V CDR1 and CDR2: LGHNA, YSLEER. The CDR3 is 13 residues long. CDR3 nucleotides: TGCGCCAGCAGCCAGGGAGGAATCGCTGAAGCTTTCTTT. It specifies CASSQGGIAEAFF.

The chain joins TRBV25-1 to TRBJ2-3; 7 nucleotides align to TRBD2. The CDR3 has 16 amino acids. From germline, CDR1 is MGHDK and CDR2 SYGVNS. V lost 6 bases, J lost 2 bases, and 11 bases stayed unmatched. CDR3 region: CASSKGSGTITDTQYF. The CDR3 region has the DNA TGTGCCAGCAGCAAAGGATCCGGGACTATCACAGATACGCAGTATTTT. The full variable domain, in which reference TRBV25-1 and TRBJ2-3 provide the parts outside the CDR3, is EADIYQTPRYLVIGTGKKITLECSQTMGHDKMYWYQQDPGMELHLIHYSYGVNSTEKGDLSSESTVSRIRTEHFPLTLESARPSHTSQYLCASSKGSGTITDTQYFGPGTRLTVL.

The V gene is TRBV29-1, the J gene TRBJ1-2; D might be TRBD1 (5 bases). The ends were cut back, 7 bases at V and 1 base at J, with 13 bases in the middle. Looked up from germline, CDR1 is SQVTM and CDR2 is ANQGSEA. The CDR3 covers 13 residues. CDR3 sequence: CSDSDTNNYGYTF. CDR3 sequence (DNA): TGCAGCGATTCGGACACCAATAACTATGGCTACACCTTC.

This clonotype came up a few times. The CDR3 DNA reads as TGTGCCAGCTTCCCGGAAGCTTTCTTT. Translated, it gives CASFPEAFF. The chain recombines TRBV6-5 with TRBJ1-1; no firm D call. CDR3 length: 9 residues. Germline loops: CDR1 MNHEY, CDR2 SVGAGI. V lost 8 bases to trimming and J lost 8 bases, with 6 bases between them.

This rearrangement joins TRBV18 to TRBJ1-4; D gene ambiguous. The CDR3 has 15 amino acids. V was pared by 4 bases and J by 2 bases, with 11 bases between. From germline, CDR1 is KGHSH and CDR2 LQKENI. Here the CDR3 reads CASSRARATNEKLFF. The CDR3 DNA is TGTGCCAGCTCACGGGCTAGAGCCACTAATGAAAAACTGTTTTTT.

The chain couples TRBV20-1 to TRBJ2-1; 7 bases fit TRBD1. This CDR3 is 14 amino acids long. Trimming at V came to 1 base and at J to 13 bases, leaving 13 bases not matched to a gene. Germline assignment: CDR1 DFQATT and CDR2 SNEGSKA (reference sequence). CDR3 sequence: CSARGQGYQETQFF. CDR3 in DNA: TGCAGTGCTAGAGGACAGGGTTACCAAGAGACCCAGTTCTTC.

This clonotype came up once. A read error is possible here, since a much larger clone lies one base away. The genes are TRBV7-6 and TRBJ2-3; 11 positions agree with TRBD2. This CDR3 region has 17 residues. Germline CDR1 is SGHVS and CDR2 is FNYEAQ. The CDR3 DNA reads TGTGCCGGCAGCTTAGTAGCTAGCGGGGGGTATGGAGATACGCAGTATTTT. Amino acids: CAGSLVASGGYGDTQYF.

The V and J genes are TRBV11-2 and TRBJ2-7, with D perhaps TRBD1 (5 bases). Looked up from germline, CDR1 is SGHAT and CDR2 is FQNNGV. This CDR3 is built from 15 residues. Trimming cost V 5 bases and J 3 bases, with 17 bases left between them. CDR3 loop: CASSLGKGHFYEQYF. CDR3 nucleotide sequence: TGTGCCAGCAGCCTGGGTAAAGGACACTTCTACGAGCAGTACTTC.

This clonotype was found a few times. The CDR3 loop reads CASSPGLAGVYEQYF. The CDR3 DNA reads TGTGCCAGCAGTCCCGGACTAGCGGGGGTCTACGAGCAGTACTTC. The rearrangement links TRBV6-2 or TRBV6-3 to TRBJ2-7; 13 bases are a match to TRBD2. V was clipped by 5 bases and J by 3 bases; unmatched bases: 4. Germline lookup yields CDR1 MNHEY and CDR2 SVGEGT. The length of the CDR3 is 15 residues.